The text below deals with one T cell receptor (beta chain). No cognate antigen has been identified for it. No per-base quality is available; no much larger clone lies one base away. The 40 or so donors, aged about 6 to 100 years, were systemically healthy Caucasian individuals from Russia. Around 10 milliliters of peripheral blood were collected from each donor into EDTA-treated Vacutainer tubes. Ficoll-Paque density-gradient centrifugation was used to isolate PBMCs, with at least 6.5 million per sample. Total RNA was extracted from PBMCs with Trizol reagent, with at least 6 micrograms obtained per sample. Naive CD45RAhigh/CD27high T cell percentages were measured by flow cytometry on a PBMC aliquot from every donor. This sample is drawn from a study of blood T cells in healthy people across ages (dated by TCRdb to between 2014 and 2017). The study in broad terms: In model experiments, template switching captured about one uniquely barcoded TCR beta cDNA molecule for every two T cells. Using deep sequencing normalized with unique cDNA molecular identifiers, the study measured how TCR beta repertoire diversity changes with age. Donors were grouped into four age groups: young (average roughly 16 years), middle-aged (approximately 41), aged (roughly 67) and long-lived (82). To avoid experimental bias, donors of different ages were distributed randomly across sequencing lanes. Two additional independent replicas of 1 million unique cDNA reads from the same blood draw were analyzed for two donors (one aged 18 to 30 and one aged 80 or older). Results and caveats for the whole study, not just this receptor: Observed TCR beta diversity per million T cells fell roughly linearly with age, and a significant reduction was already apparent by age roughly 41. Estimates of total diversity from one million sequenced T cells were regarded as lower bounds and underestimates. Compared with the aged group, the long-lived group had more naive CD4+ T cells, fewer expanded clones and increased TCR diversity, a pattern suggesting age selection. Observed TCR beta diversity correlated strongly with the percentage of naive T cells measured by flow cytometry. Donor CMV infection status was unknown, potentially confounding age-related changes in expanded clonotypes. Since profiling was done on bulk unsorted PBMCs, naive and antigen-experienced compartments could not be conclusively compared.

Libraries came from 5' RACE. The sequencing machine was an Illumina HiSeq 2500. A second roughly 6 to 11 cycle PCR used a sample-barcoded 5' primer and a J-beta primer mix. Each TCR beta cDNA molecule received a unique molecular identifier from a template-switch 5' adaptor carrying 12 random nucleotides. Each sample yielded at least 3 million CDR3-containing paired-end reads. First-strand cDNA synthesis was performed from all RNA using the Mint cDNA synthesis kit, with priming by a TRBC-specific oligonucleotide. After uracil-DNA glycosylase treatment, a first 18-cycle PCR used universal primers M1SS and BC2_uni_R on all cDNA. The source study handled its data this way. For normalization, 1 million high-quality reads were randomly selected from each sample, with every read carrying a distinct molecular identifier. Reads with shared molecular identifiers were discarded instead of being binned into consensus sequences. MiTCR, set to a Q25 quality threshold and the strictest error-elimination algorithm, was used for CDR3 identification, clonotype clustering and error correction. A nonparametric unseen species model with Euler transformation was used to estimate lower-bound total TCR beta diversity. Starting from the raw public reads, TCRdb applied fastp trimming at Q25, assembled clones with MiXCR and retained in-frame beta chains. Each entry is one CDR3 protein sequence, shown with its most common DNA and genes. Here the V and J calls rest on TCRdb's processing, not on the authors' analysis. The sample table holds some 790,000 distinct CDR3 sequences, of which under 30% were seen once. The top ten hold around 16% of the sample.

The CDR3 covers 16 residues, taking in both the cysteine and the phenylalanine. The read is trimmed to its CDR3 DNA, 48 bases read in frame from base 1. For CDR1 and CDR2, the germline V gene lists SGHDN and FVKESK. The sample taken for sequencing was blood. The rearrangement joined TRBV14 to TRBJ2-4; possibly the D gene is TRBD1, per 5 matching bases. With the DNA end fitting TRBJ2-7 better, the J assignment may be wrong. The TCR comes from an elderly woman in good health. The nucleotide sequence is TGTGCCAGCAGCCAAGCGGGCAGGGAATTTTATTACGAGCAGTACTTC. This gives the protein CASSQAGREFYYEQYF.